These 22 T cell receptor beta chains originate from one sample sequenced in a study of T cell repertoires in cytomegalovirus infection. Their target antigens are unknown. Via MiXCR, TCRdb re-called the reads, giving one row per CDR3 protein. Of approximately 910,000 distinct CDR3 sequences listed, 31% were seen once; the top ten hold roughly an eighth. Sequencing used cultured CD8+ T cells from PBMCs, obtained from culture after CMV antigen stimulation. The receptors stem from a human donor in good health (CMV status not recorded). Some clones in this sample may be carry-over from other donors' samples.

The chain uses TRBV9 and TRBJ2-4; D perhaps matches TRBD1 (7 bases). Trimming took 0 bases from V and 7 from J, leaving 14 bases between them. The CDR3 sequence is 15 residues long. The germline V gene encodes CDR1 SGDLS and CDR2 YYNGEE. Written as DNA, the CDR3 is TGTGCCAGCAGCGTAGGAGGGGGGACAGTGAACATTCAGTACTTC. Translating gives CASSVGGGTVNIQYF.

This clonotype was seen a few times. This chain uses TRBV7-6 with TRBJ2-7; 9 bases agree with TRBD1. The J segment lost 6 bases and the V segment lost 5 bases, leaving 11 bases of the junction unmatched. The CDR3 runs to 15 residues. The germline gives CDR1 SGHVS, CDR2 FNYEAQ. CDR3 sequence (DNA): TGTGCCAGCAGCCAGCGGGACAGGGCGGAATCCGAGCAGTACGTC. Amino acid sequence: CASSQRDRAESEQYV.

This clonotype was counted only a few times. The chain carries TRBV24-1 and TRBJ2-3, with D perhaps matching TRBD2 (5 bases). Per the germline V gene, CDR1 is KGHDR and CDR2 is SFDVKD. The ends were cut back, 3 bases at V and 6 bases at J, with 18 bases in the middle. CDR3 length: 16 amino acids. CDR3 in DNA: TGTGCCACCAGTGATCCCTCCGGGGTTTTGGGGGATACGCAGTATTTT. It yields the protein CATSDPSGVLGDTQYF.

Worth noting for this clonotype: At one boundary the junction diverges from the germline segment, which might be a read error. The genes are TRBV5-5 and TRBJ1-5; TRBD1 is a possible D gene (5 bases). The CDR3 covers 15 residues. Germline-derived CDR1 and CDR2 are SGHKS and YYEKEE (reference sequence). CDR3 protein: CASSLEGSSNQPHHF. In nucleotides, the CDR3 is TGTGCCAGCAGCTTGGAGGGGTCAAGCAATCAGCCCCATCATTTT.

This clonotype has at least ten counts. The chain joins TRBV25-1 to TRBJ1-1; no clear D gene. The V end lost 5 bases, the J end lost 3 bases, and 7 bases lay between the germline ends. Germline CDR1 reads MGHDK; CDR2 reads SYGVNS. This CDR3 is built from 12 residues. CDR3 nucleotides: TGTGCCAGCAGTCTAGCGTACACTGAAGCTTTCTTT. This codes for CASSLAYTEAFF.

The genes are TRBV29-1 and TRBJ2-3; 8 bases agree with TRBD2. From germline, CDR1 is SQVTM and CDR2 ANQGSEA. The ends lost 4 bases at V and 3 bases at J; junction bases unmatched: 3. This CDR3 spans 13 amino acids. The CDR3 DNA reads as TGCAGCGTTGTGACTAGCGCAACAGATACGCAGTATTTT. It specifies CSVVTSATDTQYF.

The gene calls are TRBV6-1 and TRBJ2-3; TRBD2 matches 10 bases. The germline CDR1 and CDR2 sequences are MNHNS and SASEGT. V gave up 3 bases and J gave up 6 bases; unmatched junction bases: 3. The CDR3 sequence is 14 residues long. The chain's CDR3 is CASSDSGGLDTQYF. CDR3 DNA: TGTGCCAGCAGTGATAGCGGGGGGTTGGATACGCAGTATTTT.

This chain connects TRBV7-4 to TRBJ1-3; maybe TRBD1 (6 bases). CDR1 is SGHVT and CDR2 is SQSDAQ in the germline V gene. The ends were cut back, 5 bases at V and 3 bases at J, with 17 bases in the middle. The CDR3 sequence is 16 residues long. The chain's CDR3 is CASSPGGRGIGNTIYF. CDR3 sequence (DNA): TGTGCCAGCAGCCCGGGTGGCAGGGGTATTGGAAACACCATATATTTT.

The chain links TRBV27 to TRBJ1-1; TRBD1 matches at 10 bases. The J segment lost 3 bases and the V segment lost 1 base, leaving 5 bases of the junction unmatched. Germline values: CDR1 MNHEY, CDR2 SMNVEV (reference sequence). The CDR3 has 16 residues. Here the CDR3 DNA reads TGTGCCAGCAGTTTATTGGGACAGGGGAGGGACACTGAAGCTTTCTTT. Its protein is CASSLLGQGRDTEAFF.

At least ten counts were recorded for this clonotype. The chain joins TRBV10-3 to TRBJ2-2; D gene uncertain. Trimming shortened V by 6 bases and J by 1 base, and 9 bases separated the two germline ends. CDR3 size: 14 residues. CDR1 ENHRY and CDR2 SYGVKD come from the germline V gene. The CDR3 sequence is CAIRPPMNTGELFF. CDR3 coding DNA: TGTGCCATCAGGCCTCCCATGAACACCGGGGAGCTGTTTTTT.

This chain joins TRBV7-9 and TRBJ2-1; no reliable D call. Germline loops: CDR1 SEHNR, CDR2 FQNEAQ (reference sequence). This CDR3 comprises 14 residues. V was shortened by 5 bases and J by 7 bases, with 15 bases between the two germline ends. The CDR3 DNA follows: TGTGCCAGCAGCCCCGAGAACGCCATAAATGAGCAGTTCTTC. As protein: CASSPENAINEQFF.

The chain is built from TRBV19 and TRBJ2-1; 10 nucleotides match TRBD1. This CDR3 is 16 amino acids long. Germline V gene data show CDR1 as LNHDA and CDR2 as SQIVND (reference sequence). V lost 6 bases, J lost 8 bases, and 13 bases stayed unmatched. The CDR3 sequence: CASRDRGGLAQDEQFF. The CDR3 nucleotides are TGTGCCAGTAGGGACAGGGGGGGGTTGGCACAAGATGAGCAGTTCTTC.

J is TRBJ2-1 and V is TRBV11-3; D is uncertain. V was cut by 1 base and J by 6 bases, with 22 bases left in between. CDR3 size: 18 residues. The V gene's germline CDR1 is SGHNT and CDR2 YENEEA. In nucleotides, the CDR3 is TGTGCCAGCAGCTTAGGTCATTCTAAGGGCAGGTCCAGCAATGAGCAGTTCTTC. It is translated as CASSLGHSKGRSSNEQFF.

The chain couples TRBV7-4 to TRBJ2-1, with 8 bases that match TRBD2. CDR1 SGHVT and CDR2 SQSDAQ come from the germline V gene. CDR3 size: 16 residues. Trimming at V came to 5 bases and at J to 8 bases, leaving 14 bases not matched to a gene. The CDR3 nucleotides are TGTGCCAGCAGCGAAACAGGAATAGCGGGGAGGTATGAGCAGTTCTTC. Protein product: CASSETGIAGRYEQFF.

This chain joins TRBV20-1 and TRBJ1-1; D gene unclear. The CDR3 consists of 11 residues. Trimming left V 3 bases short and J 4 bases short, with 6 bases between. Looked up from germline, CDR1 is DFQATT and CDR2 is SNEGSKA (reference sequence). For the CDR3, the DNA is TGCAGTGCTAGGGGGTTCACTGAAGCTTTCTTT. It codes for CSARGFTEAFF.

This clonotype was found a few times. The chain is built from TRBV5-6 and TRBJ1-1; D might be TRBD1 (5 bases). V dropped 1 base and J dropped 10 bases, with 11 bases sitting between them. This CDR3 comprises 12 residues. Germline V gene sequence: CDR1 SGHDT, CDR2 YYEEEE. In nucleotides, the CDR3 is TGTGCCAGCAGCTTGTGGACCCAGGGAGCTTTCTTT. Translation gives CASSLWTQGAFF.

This clonotype was picked up a small number of times. V is TRBV2 and J is TRBJ2-2; tentative D call: TRBD2 (6 bases). With 7 bases removed from V and 4 bases from J, the gap between germline ends came to 10 bases. CDR1 is SNHLY and CDR2 is FYNNEI in the germline V gene. This CDR3 is 13 amino acids long. The CDR3, as DNA: TGTGCCAGCAAACTAGCTGGCACCGGGGAGCTGTTTTTT. Encoded protein: CASKLAGTGELFF.

This clonotype was picked up a small number of times. J is TRBJ2-1 and V is TRBV6-5; a possible D gene is TRBD2 (6 bases). The CDR3 is 16 amino acids. CDR1 and CDR2 from the germline V gene are MNHEY and SVGAGI. Between the trimmed V and J ends, which lost 0 bases and 6 bases, there was a span of 15 bases. The CDR3 coding sequence is TGTGCCAGCAGTTACTCTGGACCCCGGAGGGGCAATGAGCAGTTCTTC. Protein sequence: CASSYSGPRRGNEQFF.

This clonotype was found once. V is TRBV19 and J is TRBJ2-1; perhaps TRBD2 as D (7 bases). This CDR3 spans 14 amino acids. Trimming stripped 1 base from V and 7 bases from J, with 11 bases between. Germline-derived CDR1 and CDR2 are LNHDA and SQIVND (reference sequence). The CDR3 spells CASSIVRGGNEQFF. The CDR3 DNA is TGTGCCAGTAGTATAGTCAGGGGAGGGAATGAGCAGTTCTTC.

The chain employs TRBV4-2 and TRBJ2-3; TRBD2 is a possible D gene (7 bases). Germline CDR1 LGHNA, CDR2 YNFKEQ. The CDR3 loop spans 16 amino acids. Trimming removed 1 base at V and 2 bases at J, with 13 bases between. In DNA form, the CDR3 reads TGTGCCAGCAGCCAAGGCGAGGGGGGGATCACAGATACGCAGTATTTT. This encodes CASSQGEGGITDTQYF.

In regard to this clonotype: A much larger clonotype is one base distant, so this may be a read error. The chain links TRBV7-6 to TRBJ2-1; TRBD2 aligns across 8 bases. This CDR3 has 14 amino acids. Per the germline V gene, CDR1 is SGHVS and CDR2 is FNYEAQ. The DNA of the CDR3 is TGTGCCAGCAGCTTAGACGGGGGGGGCTCAGAGCAGTGCTTC. Translation: CASSLDGGGSEQCF.

A word on this clonotype: A much larger clone is a single base away; this may be a read error. The chain recombines TRBV7-8 with TRBJ1-5; D call uncertain. The CDR3 length is 12 residues. Trimming pared 4 bases from V and 3 bases from J, leaving 4 bases between. Germline V gene lookup returns CDR1 SGHVS and CDR2 FQNEAQ. The CDR3 sequence: CASSSNNQPQHF. CDR3 DNA sequence: TGTGCCAGCAGCTCCAACAATCAGCCCCAGCATTTT.